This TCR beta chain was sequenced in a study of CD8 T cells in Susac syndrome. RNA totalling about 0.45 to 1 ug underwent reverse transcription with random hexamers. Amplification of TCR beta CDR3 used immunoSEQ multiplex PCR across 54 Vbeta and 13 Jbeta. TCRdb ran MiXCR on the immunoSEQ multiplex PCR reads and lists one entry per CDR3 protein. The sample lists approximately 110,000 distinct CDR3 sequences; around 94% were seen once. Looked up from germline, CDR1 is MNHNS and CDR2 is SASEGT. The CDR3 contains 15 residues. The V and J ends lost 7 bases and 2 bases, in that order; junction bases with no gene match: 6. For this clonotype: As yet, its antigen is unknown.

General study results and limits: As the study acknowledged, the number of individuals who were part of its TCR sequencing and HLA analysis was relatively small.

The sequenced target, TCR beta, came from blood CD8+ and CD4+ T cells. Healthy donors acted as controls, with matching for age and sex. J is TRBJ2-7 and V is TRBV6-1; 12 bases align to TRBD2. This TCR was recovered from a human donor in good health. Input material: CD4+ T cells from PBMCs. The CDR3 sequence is CASNSRTSGAYEQYF. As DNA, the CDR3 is TGTGCCAGCAACTCCCGGACTAGCGGGGCCTACGAGCAGTACTTC.